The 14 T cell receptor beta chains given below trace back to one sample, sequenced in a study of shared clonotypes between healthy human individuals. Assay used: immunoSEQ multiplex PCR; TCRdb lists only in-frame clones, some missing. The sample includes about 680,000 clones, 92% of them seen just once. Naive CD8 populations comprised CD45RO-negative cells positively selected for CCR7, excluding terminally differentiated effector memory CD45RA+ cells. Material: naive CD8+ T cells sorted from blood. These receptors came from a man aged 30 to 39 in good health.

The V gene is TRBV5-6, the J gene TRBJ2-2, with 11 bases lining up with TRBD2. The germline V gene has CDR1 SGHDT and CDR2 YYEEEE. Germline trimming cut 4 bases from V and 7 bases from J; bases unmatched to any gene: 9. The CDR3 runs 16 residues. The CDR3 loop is CASSPRLAGSSGELFF. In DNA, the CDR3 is TGTGCCAGCAGCCCAAGACTAGCGGGAAGCAGCGGGGAGCTGTTTTTT. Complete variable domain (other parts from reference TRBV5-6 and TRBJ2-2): DAGVTQSPTHLIKTRGQQVTLRCSPKSGHDTVSWYQQALGQGPQFIFQYYEEEERQRGNFPDRFSGHQFPNYSSELNVNALLLGDSALYLCASSPRLAGSSGELFFGEGSRLTVL.

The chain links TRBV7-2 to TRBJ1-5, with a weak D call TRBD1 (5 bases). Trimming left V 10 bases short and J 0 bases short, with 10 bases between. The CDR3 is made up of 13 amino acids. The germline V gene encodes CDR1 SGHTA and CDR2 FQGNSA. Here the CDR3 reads CATRGNSNQPQHF. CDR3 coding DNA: TGTGCCACCCGGGGGAATAGCAATCAGCCCCAGCATTTT.

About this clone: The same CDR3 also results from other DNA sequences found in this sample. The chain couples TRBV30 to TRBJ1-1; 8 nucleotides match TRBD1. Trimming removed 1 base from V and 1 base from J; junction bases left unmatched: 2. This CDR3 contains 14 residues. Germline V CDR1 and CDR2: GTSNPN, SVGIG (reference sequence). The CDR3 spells CAWSAGQGNTEAFF. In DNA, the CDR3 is TGTGCCTGGAGTGCAGGACAGGGGAACACTGAAGCTTTCTTT.

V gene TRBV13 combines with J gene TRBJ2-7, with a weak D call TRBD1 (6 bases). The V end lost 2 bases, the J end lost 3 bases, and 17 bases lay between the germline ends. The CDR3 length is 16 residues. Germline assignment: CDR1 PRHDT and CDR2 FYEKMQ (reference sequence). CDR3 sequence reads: CASSLWGEGVDYEQYF. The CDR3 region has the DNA TGTGCCAGCAGCTTATGGGGCGAGGGGGTGGACTACGAGCAGTACTTC. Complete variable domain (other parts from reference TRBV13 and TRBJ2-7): AAGVIQSPRHLIKEKRETATLKCYPIPRHDTVYWYQQGPGQDPQFLISFYEKMQSDKGSIPDRFSAQQFSDYHSELNMSSLELGDSALYFCASSLWGEGVDYEQYFGPGTRLTVT.

The CDR3 protein is CASSLPSSSYNEQFF. The CDR3 DNA follows: TGTGCCAGCAGCTTGCCCTCCAGCTCCTACAATGAGCAGTTCTTC. V and J are TRBV5-4 and TRBJ2-1; no reliable D call. The CDR3 totals 15 residues. The germline V gene encodes CDR1 SGHNT and CDR2 YYREEE (reference sequence). The V end was cut by 1 base, the J end by 0 bases, with 8 bases between.

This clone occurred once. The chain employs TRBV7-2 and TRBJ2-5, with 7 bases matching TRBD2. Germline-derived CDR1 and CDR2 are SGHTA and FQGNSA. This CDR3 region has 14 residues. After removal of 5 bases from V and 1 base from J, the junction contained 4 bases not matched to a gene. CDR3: CASSLRLAQETQYF. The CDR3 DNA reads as TGTGCCAGCAGCCTCCGACTAGCCCAAGAGACCCAGTACTTC.

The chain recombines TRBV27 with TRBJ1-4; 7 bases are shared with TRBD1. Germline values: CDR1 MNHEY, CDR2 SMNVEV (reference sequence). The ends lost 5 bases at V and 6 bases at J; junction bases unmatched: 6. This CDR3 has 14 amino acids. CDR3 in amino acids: CASSRQGLDEKLFF. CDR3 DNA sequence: TGTGCCAGCAGTCGACAGGGATTAGATGAAAAACTGTTTTTT.

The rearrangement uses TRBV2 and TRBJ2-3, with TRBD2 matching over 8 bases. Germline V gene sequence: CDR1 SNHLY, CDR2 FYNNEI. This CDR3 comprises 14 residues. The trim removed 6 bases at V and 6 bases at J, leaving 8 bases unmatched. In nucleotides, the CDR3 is TGTGCCAGCAGAGGGACTAGTACGCGGGATACGCAGTATTTT. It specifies CASRGTSTRDTQYF.

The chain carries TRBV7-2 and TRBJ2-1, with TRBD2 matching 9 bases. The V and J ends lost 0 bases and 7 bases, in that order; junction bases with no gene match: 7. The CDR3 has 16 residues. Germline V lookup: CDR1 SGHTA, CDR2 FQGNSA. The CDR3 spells CASSLAAGGPGNEQFF. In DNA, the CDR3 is TGTGCCAGCAGCTTAGCGGCGGGAGGGCCGGGGAATGAGCAGTTCTTC.

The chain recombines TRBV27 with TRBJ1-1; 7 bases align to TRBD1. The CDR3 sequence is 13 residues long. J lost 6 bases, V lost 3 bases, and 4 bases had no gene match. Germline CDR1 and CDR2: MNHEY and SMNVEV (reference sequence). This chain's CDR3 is CASSFQGGAEAFF. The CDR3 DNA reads TGTGCCAGCAGTTTTCAGGGGGGGGCTGAAGCTTTCTTT.

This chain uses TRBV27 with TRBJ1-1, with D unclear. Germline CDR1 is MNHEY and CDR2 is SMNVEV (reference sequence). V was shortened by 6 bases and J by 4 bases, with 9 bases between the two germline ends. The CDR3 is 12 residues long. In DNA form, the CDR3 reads TGTGCCAGCAGGAGGGATCCCACTGAAGCTTTCTTT. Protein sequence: CASRRDPTEAFF.

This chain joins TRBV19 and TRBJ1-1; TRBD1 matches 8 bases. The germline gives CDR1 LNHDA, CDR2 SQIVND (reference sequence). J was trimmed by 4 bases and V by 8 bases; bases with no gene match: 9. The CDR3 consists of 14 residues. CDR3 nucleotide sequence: TGTGCCAGTGAAACAGGGGGGTATTCCACTGAAGCTTTCTTT. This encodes CASETGGYSTEAFF.

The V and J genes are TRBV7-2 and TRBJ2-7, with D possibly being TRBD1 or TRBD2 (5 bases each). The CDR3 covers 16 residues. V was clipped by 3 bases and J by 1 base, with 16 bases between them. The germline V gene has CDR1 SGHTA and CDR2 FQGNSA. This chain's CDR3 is CASSLTGTAFSYEQYF. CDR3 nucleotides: TGTGCCAGCAGCTTGACCGGGACGGCCTTTTCCTACGAGCAGTACTTC.

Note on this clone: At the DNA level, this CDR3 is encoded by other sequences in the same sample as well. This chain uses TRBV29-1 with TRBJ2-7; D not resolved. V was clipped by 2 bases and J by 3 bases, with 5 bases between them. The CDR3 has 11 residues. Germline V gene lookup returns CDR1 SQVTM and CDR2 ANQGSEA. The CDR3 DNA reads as TGCAGCGTTGAAAGGGACTACGAGCAGTACTTC. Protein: CSVERDYEQYF.